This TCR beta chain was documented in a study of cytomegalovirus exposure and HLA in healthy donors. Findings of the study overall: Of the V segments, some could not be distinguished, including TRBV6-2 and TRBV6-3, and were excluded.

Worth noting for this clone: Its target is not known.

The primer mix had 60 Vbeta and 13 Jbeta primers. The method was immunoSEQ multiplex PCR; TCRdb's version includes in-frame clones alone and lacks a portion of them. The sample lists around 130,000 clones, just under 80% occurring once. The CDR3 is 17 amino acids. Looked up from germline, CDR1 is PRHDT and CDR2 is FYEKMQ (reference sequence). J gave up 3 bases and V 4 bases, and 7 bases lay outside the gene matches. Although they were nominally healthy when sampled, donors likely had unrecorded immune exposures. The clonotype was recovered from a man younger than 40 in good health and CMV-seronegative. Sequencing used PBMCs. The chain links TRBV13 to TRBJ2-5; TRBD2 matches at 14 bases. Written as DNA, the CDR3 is TGTGCCAGCAGCTCGATCGGACTAGCGGGAGGAAAAGAGACCCAGTACTTC. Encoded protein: CASSSIGLAGGKETQYF.